A selection of T cell receptor beta chains follows, all from one sample in a study of sequential checkpoint blockade in melanoma. Data came from immunoSEQ multiplex PCR; TCRdb stores just in-frame clones and leaves some out. The profile shows roughly 20,000 clones, roughly four fifths of them singletons. Sequencing was performed on CD8+ T cells sorted from blood (inferred from file names), taken from a patient given nivolumab and ipilimumab in sequence. The source is a human donor with melanoma. CDR3s include the opening cysteine and the closing phenylalanine or tryptophan. The D gene is left open where the match is weak. Rows may omit the clone size; those that give it use once, few, many or a size class.

clone_size,v_call,j_call,d_call,cdr3_aa,cdr3_nt
.,TRBV5-1,TRBJ2-1,TRBD2,CASSLGYAGVLNEQFF,TGCGCCAGCAGCTTGGGGTACGCGGGGGTACTGAATGAGCAGTTCTTC
.,TRBV4-3,TRBJ2-3,.,CASSLERVSTDTQYF,TGCGCCAGCAGCCTCGAGCGGGTCAGCACAGATACGCAGTATTTT
.,TRBV19,TRBJ1-1,TRBD1,CASRPRDRGATDTEAFF,TGTGCCAGTAGGCCCCGGGACAGGGGCGCAACGGACACTGAAGCTTTCTTT
.,TRBV19,TRBJ2-7,.,CASSIEPAGGYEQYF,TGTGCCAGTAGTATAGAGCCAGCGGGCGGCTACGAGCAGTACTTC
.,TRBV6-6,TRBJ2-1,TRBD1,CASGTDPYNEQFF,TGTGCCAGCGGGACAGATCCCTACAATGAGCAGTTCTTC
.,TRBV7-9,TRBJ2-7,TRBD2,CASSPSGSIYF,TGTGCCAGCAGCCCTAGCGGGAGTATCTATTTC
.,TRBV9,TRBJ2-3,.,CASSVGSTSTDTQYF,TGTGCCAGCAGCGTAGGGTCTACTAGCACAGATACGCAGTATTTT
.,TRBV11-2,TRBJ1-1,TRBD1,CASSSWGTENTEAFF,TGTGCCAGCAGCTCCTGGGGGACAGAGAACACTGAAGCTTTCTTT
few,TRBV4-2,TRBJ2-7,TRBD1,CASSQETGGSYEQYF,TGTGCCAGCAGCCAAGAGACAGGGGGCTCCTACGAGCAGTACTTC
.,TRBV2,TRBJ2-2,TRBD1,CASSEGQGSGELFF,TGTGCCAGCAGCGAGGGACAGGGGTCCGGGGAGCTGTTTTTT
.,TRBV21-1,TRBJ1-1,.,CASSKGRREGSITEAFF,TGTGCCAGCAGCAAAGGTCGTCGAGAGGGAAGTATCACTGAAGCTTTCTTT
few,TRBV27,TRBJ1-2,.,CASSPEDRFDLGGYTF,TGTGCCAGCAGCCCCGAAGACAGGTTTGATCTCGGTGGCTACACCTTC
.,TRBV15,TRBJ1-2,.,CATSRDADSFLYGYTF,TGTGCCACCAGCAGAGATGCGGACAGTTTCCTTTATGGCTACACCTTC
.,TRBV4-2,TRBJ2-5,TRBD1,CASSQELGQGLRTQYF,TGTGCCAGCAGCCAAGAGCTGGGACAGGGCCTAAGGACCCAGTACTTC
medium-sized,TRBV6-4,TRBJ2-1,TRBD2,CASTKLAGDYNEQFF,TGTGCCAGCACCAAACTAGCGGGGGACTACAATGAGCAGTTCTTC
few,TRBV6-4,TRBJ1-1,.,CASSATVNTEAFF,TGTGCCAGCAGCGCAACAGTGAACACTGAAGCTTTCTTT
few,TRBV7-8,TRBJ2-3,TRBD1,CASSPGDRGRPDTQYF,TGTGCCAGCAGCCCGGGGGACAGGGGGCGCCCAGATACGCAGTATTTT
.,TRBV7-2,TRBJ2-3,.,CASSLGAGRTDTQYF,TGTGCCAGCAGCTTAGGGGCAGGGCGCACAGATACGCAGTATTTT
.,TRBV6-6,TRBJ2-7,TRBD2,CASSWTSRDFGEQYF,TGTGCCAGCAGTTGGACTAGTAGGGACTTCGGGGAGCAGTACTTC
.,TRBV4-1,TRBJ2-1,.,CASSQGANSYNEQFF,TGCGCCAGCAGCCAAGGGGCGAACTCCTACAATGAGCAGTTCTTC
.,TRBV7-9,TRBJ2-2,.,CASRIVAGELFF,TGTGCCAGCAGAATAGTGGCCGGGGAGCTGTTTTTT
.,TRBV4-3,TRBJ1-3,.,CASSQGRNSGNTIYF,TGCGCCAGCAGCCAAGGGCGGAACTCTGGAAACACCATATATTTT
.,TRBV4-1,TRBJ2-7,.,CASSQDQQGWAYEQYF,TGCGCCAGCAGCCAAGATCAACAGGGCTGGGCCTACGAGCAGTACTTC
.,TRBV4-3,TRBJ2-1,.,CASSQDPSSYNEQFF,TGCGCCAGCAGCCAAGATCCTAGCTCCTACAATGAGCAGTTCTTC
.,TRBV30,TRBJ1-5,.,CAWSVGDYSNQPQHF,TGTGCCTGGAGTGTCGGAGATTATAGCAATCAGCCCCAGCATTTT
.,TRBV4-1,TRBJ1-1,TRBD1,CASSQGSGTANTEAFF,TGCGCCAGCAGCCAAGGTTCCGGGACAGCTAACACTGAAGCTTTCTTT
once,TRBV4-1,TRBJ2-7,TRBD2,CASSQGLAGGTYEQYF,TGCGCCAGCAGCCAGGGACTAGCGGGAGGTACCTACGAGCAGTACTTC
.,TRBV28,TRBJ2-7,TRBD1,CASSLLPGQGRYEQYF,TGTGCCAGCAGTTTATTACCGGGACAGGGTAGATACGAGCAGTACTTC
.,TRBV7-9,TRBJ2-7,TRBD2,CASSLALAEDYEQYF,TGTGCCAGCAGCTTAGCACTAGCGGAGGACTACGAGCAGTACTTC
.,TRBV5-6,TRBJ2-7,TRBD2,CASSPRPFLAGAYEQYF,TGTGCCAGCAGCCCAAGGCCATTTTTAGCGGGAGCCTACGAGCAGTACTTC
.,TRBV6-5,TRBJ2-5,TRBD2,CASTVGGGEGETQYF,TGTGCCAGCACTGTCGGGGGGGGTGAGGGAGAGACCCAGTACTTC
.,TRBV6-4,TRBJ2-3,TRBD2,CASAISGGSEDTQYF,TGTGCCAGCGCCATAAGCGGGGGGTCTGAAGATACGCAGTATTTT
.,TRBV7-9,TRBJ2-1,TRBD2,CASSGLAGSSYNEQFF,TGTGCCAGCAGCGGACTAGCGGGGAGCTCCTACAATGAGCAGTTCTTC
.,TRBV7-9,TRBJ2-3,TRBD2,CASSLPTSGRTDTQYF,TGTGCCAGCAGCTTGCCGACTAGCGGGAGGACAGATACGCAGTATTTT
.,TRBV29-1,TRBJ2-3,.,CSVEDPFRTDTQYF,TGCAGCGTTGAAGACCCCTTCCGCACAGATACGCAGTATTTT
few,TRBV4-3,TRBJ2-1,.,CASSQEVWASAAYNEQFF,TGCGCCAGCAGCCAAGAAGTGTGGGCTAGCGCCGCGTACAATGAGCAGTTCTTC
.,TRBV11-3,TRBJ2-1,TRBD2,CASSLSGGSSYNEQFF,TGTGCCAGCAGCTTAAGCGGGGGAAGCTCCTACAATGAGCAGTTCTTC
medium-sized,TRBV4-1,TRBJ1-3,.,CASSQDPPGSGNTIYF,TGCGCCAGCAGCCAAGATCCCCCAGGCTCTGGAAACACCATATATTTT
few,TRBV6-6,TRBJ1-3,.,CASSTQARSGNTIYF,TGTGCCAGCAGTACCCAGGCCCGCTCTGGAAACACCATATATTTT
few,TRBV16,TRBJ1-4,.,CASSQYPGTNEKLFF,TGTGCCAGCAGCCAATATCCAGGAACTAATGAAAAACTGTTTTTT
.,TRBV7-9,TRBJ1-3,TRBD1,CASSRTGKGNTIYF,TGTGCCAGCAGCCGGACAGGGAAAGGAAACACCATATATTTT
.,TRBV28,TRBJ2-7,TRBD1,CASSLDKGQAAYEQYF,TGTGCCAGCAGTTTAGACAAAGGACAGGCCGCCTACGAGCAGTACTTC
.,TRBV7-9,TRBJ2-7,.,CASSRQGSFESYEQYF,TGTGCCAGCAGCCGTCAGGGTAGTTTTGAGTCCTACGAGCAGTACTTC
few,TRBV5-4,TRBJ1-3,.,CASSLPPGFSGNTIYF,TGTGCCAGCAGCTTACCCCCGGGATTCTCTGGAAACACCATATATTTT
.,TRBV4-1,TRBJ1-6,.,CASSQTLGHGSPLHF,TGCGCCAGCAGCCAAACTCTGGGGCACGGTTCACCCCTCCACTTT